The sequence of this TCR beta chain was determined in a study of T cell changes during pregnancy in multiple sclerosis. Generated by immunoSEQ multiplex PCR, the TCRdb table keeps only in-frame clones and is missing some. The sample has about 36,000 clones, roughly 89% seen once; the top ten hold 0.45% to 0.55%. This CDR3 region has 14 residues. The germline V gene has CDR1 WNHNN and CDR2 SYGVQD (reference sequence). Trimming at V came to 0 bases and at J to 10 bases, leaving 4 bases not matched to a gene. This clone was found once. The V gene is TRBV10-1, the J gene TRBJ2-1; 9 bases agree with TRBD2. This TCR came from a female donor in good health, enrolled as a control in a pregnancy study. The sample here was CD4+ T cells from peripheral blood mononuclear cells, taken in the second trimester of pregnancy. Here the CDR3 DNA reads TGCGCCAGCAGTGAGTCGAGCGGGGGGCCCGAGCAGTTCTTC. Translating gives CASSESSGGPEQFF.